This record looks at one T cell receptor beta chain sequence and its context. This clonotype was counted at least ten times. The specificity of this receptor is unknown. No clone much larger than this one lies a single base away; base qualities are absent. Libraries of naive CD8 T cells were built from anywhere between about 18,000 and 1,000,000 sorted cells, with 10%, 30% or 50% of the purified RNA used. Naive CD8 T cells were FACS-sorted as CD8+CD4-CCR7+CD45RA+ on a BD FACSAria II into RLT Plus buffer. To test detection sensitivity, Jurkat RNA equal to about nine TCR copies was added to samples of about 17,000-1,100,000 naive CD8 T cells. Enrichment of CD8 T cells was done with RosetteSep CD8+ T Cell Enrichment Cocktail plus Ficoll-Paque, and ACK red cell lysis came afterward. The library was prepared using PCR. The instrument given in TCRdb is NextSeq 500. Bulk TCR libraries were prepared as previously described, using TCR primers listed in Table S5. Purification of total RNA was performed with the Qiagen AllPrep DNA/RNA kit. Before analysis, reads from multiple sequencing runs of the same library were pooled. Per the original workflow: Reads were retained only if their TCR constant sequence matched exactly, and those retained reads were trimmed to 150 nt and grouped according to their 12-nt molecular barcodes. Within each barcode group, reads were sub-clustered at a 15% Levenshtein threshold, and quality-weighted consensus sequences were built per RNA molecule. Non-functional sequences were removed, as were lower-count sequences one edit away from another. Barcode sub-clusters with fewer than 20% of the maximum read count were removed, based on fitting two negative binomial distributions. Through fastp at Q25 and MiXCR, TCRdb rebuilt clones from the public reads, retaining in-frame beta chains. Entries that share a CDR3 protein sequence are merged under the most common genes and DNA. TCRdb's processing, not the authors' own work, is the source of the V and J calls. A total of around 480,000 distinct CDR3 sequences appear in this sample, around 23% of them only once. The ten most abundant clones make up around 0.76% of the sample.

These data come from a study of molecular identifiers for immune sequencing clone quantification (dated 2018 in TCRdb). Notes on the research overall: For a replicate experiment, RNA from around 20,000 or 100,000 naive CD8 T cells was divided into five aliquots, and four of the five aliquots were sequenced. CD8 T cells were used in a methods study to benchmark molecular-identifier clustering-based TCR repertoire sequencing (MIDCIRS) and TCR RNA copy counting.

What the work shows at the level of the full study, not this receptor alone: When barcode sub-clustering was left out, chimeric consensus sequences inflated TCR diversity, with chimeras reaching as high as 47%. In CMV-specific effector cells, over 99% of molecules were held by clones above 20 RNA copies, whereas under 1% of molecules were held by such clones in naive cells. Approximately 3.1 recovered TCR RNA copies per cell were obtained by modeling, versus about 10 by digital PCR, implying a capture efficiency of 25% to 30%. Highly expanded clone sizes could be underestimated because identical TCR molecules may share a barcode. The naive libraries included spiked-in Jurkat TCR RNA (around 9 copies' worth), and this RNA is not part of the donor repertoire. Spiked-in Jurkat TCR RNA equal to a single cell's worth was reported to be detectable even within one million naive CD8 T cells.

Sequenced input: naive CD8+ T cells from blood, with Jurkat cell RNA spiked in. Explained via the paper, the cell subset or site label denotes: FACS-sorted CD8+CD4-CCR7+CD45RA+ naive T cells. The origin of this receptor is a human donor in good health. Some libraries in this study had Jurkat cell RNA spiked in.

The DNA sequence is given as TGTGCCAGCAGTTACGATTGGGCGAAGAACAATGAGCAGTTCTTC. Its protein product is CASSYDWAKNNEQFF. The rearrangement joined TRBV6-2 or TRBV6-3 to TRBJ2-1, with an unclear D gene assignment. The CDR1 and CDR2 encoded by the germline V gene are MNHEY and SVGEGT. V drops 2 bases and J drops 5 bases, leaving 13 bases in between. The CDR3 sequence holds 15 residues, the cysteine and phenylalanine included. Only the CDR3 DNA stays, 45 bases, in frame from base 1.